This T cell receptor beta chain comes out of a study of T cells in Graves' hyperthyroidism and ophthalmopathy. CDR3 length: 15 residues. J lost 4 bases, V lost 5 bases, and 5 bases had no gene match. Per the germline V gene, CDR1 is SGHAT and CDR2 is FQNNGV. TCR beta CDR3 regions were amplified from RNA transcripts. During a first-round RT-PCR of the TCR CDR3, the HTBI primer set was used. Via MiXCR, TCRdb re-called the multiplex PCR reads, giving one row per CDR3 protein. The sample consists of hundreds of thousands of distinct CDR3 sequences, 13% to 15% of them appearing once. Newly diagnosed hyperthyroidism patients aged 18 to 65 years had disease lasting under 2 months. This clonotype was seen many times.

Sequencing was done on a sample of blood. V usage is TRBV11-2 and J usage is TRBJ2-1; 10 bases are a match to TRBD1. This clonotype was sampled from a woman between 18 and 29 years old with Graves' hyperthyroidism. The DNA for the CDR3 is TGTGCCAGCAGCCCGCCGGGACAGGGGTACAATGAGCAGTTCTTC. Amino acids: CASSPPGQGYNEQFF.